A selection of T cell receptor beta chains follows, all from one sample in a study of PD-L1 blockade in urothelial cancer. Profiling relied on immunoSEQ multiplex PCR, and the TCRdb table lists in-frame clones only, not all of them. The sample lists 60,000 or so clones, 85% to 90% occurring once. Specimen: PBMCs, collected around atezolizumab (anti-PD-L1) treatment. Receptor source: an older man with urothelial cancer. Both conserved end residues are part of each CDR3. The D gene is left open where the match is weak. Clone size is given for some rows only: seen once, a few or many times, or a class if the clone is expanded.

V	J	D	size	DNA	CDR3
TRBV5-1	TRBJ2-2	TRBD1	-	TGCGCCAGCAGCTGGGAAGGGGGCTCGGACACCGGGGAGCTGTTTTTT	CASSWEGGSDTGELFF
TRBV29-1	TRBJ2-5	-	-	TGCAGCGTTGAACGGACAGTCCAAGAGACCCAGTACTTC	CSVERTVQETQYF
TRBV30	TRBJ1-1	-	-	TGTGCCTGGAGTGGCCAGGGGTCGGGGACTGAAGCTTTCTTT	CAWSGQGSGTEAFF
TRBV5-4	TRBJ1-2	TRBD1	-	TGTGCCAGCAGCTTGGACAGGGGGCAAGGCTATGGCTACACCTTC	CASSLDRGQGYGYTF
TRBV19	TRBJ1-5	TRBD1	few	TGTGCCAGTAGTATAAGGACAGGGAATAGCAATCAGCCCCAGCATTTT	CASSIRTGNSNQPQHF
TRBV19	TRBJ2-1	TRBD2	-	TGTGCCAGTACCCGAGCGGGAGGCTCCTACAATGAGCAGTTCTTC	CASTRAGGSYNEQFF
TRBV5-1	TRBJ2-6	-	-	TGCGCCAGCAGCCAGGCCGTCTCTGGGGCCAACGTCCTGACTTTC	CASSQAVSGANVLTF
TRBV27	TRBJ2-3	TRBD2	-	TGTGCCAGCAGTCTCCTAGCGGGAGTGAGTACAGATACGCAGTATTTT	CASSLLAGVSTDTQYF
TRBV29-1	TRBJ2-2	-	-	TGCAGCGTTGAAAAGGCCGCAGGGATTAGCCCGAACACCGGGGAGCTGTTTTTT	CSVEKAAGISPNTGELFF
TRBV10-3	TRBJ1-3	-	-	TGTGCCATCAGTGTGGAAAGGAGTGGTCTAACCATATATTTT	CAISVERSGLTIYF
TRBV6-5	TRBJ2-7	-	-	TGTGCCAGCAGTTTGGAGGGCGGTCGGTACGAGCAGTACTTC	CASSLEGGRYEQYF
TRBV28	TRBJ2-2	-	-	TGTGCCAGCAGCCAGGGTGAGACCGGGGAGCTGTTTTTT	CASSQGETGELFF
TRBV7-9	TRBJ1-1	-	-	TGTGCCAGCAGCTTAGTAGTCCAGCGGAACACTGAAGCTTTCTTT	CASSLVVQRNTEAFF
TRBV4-2	TRBJ2-3	TRBD1	-	TGTGCCAGCAGCTGGGGGACAGGGGGATTCAATACAGATACGCAGTATTTT	CASSWGTGGFNTDTQYF
TRBV2	TRBJ1-5	-	-	TGTGCCAGCAGTGTTGACGCAGGCGGGTATCAGCCCCAGCATTTT	CASSVDAGGYQPQHF
TRBV7-3	TRBJ2-7	-	once	TGTGCCAGCAGCTCCGGACTTGGCCGCGAGCAGTACTTC	CASSSGLGREQYF
TRBV7-3	TRBJ2-1	TRBD2	-	TGTGCCAGCAGCTTAGTTGGGGAGGGTAACAATGAGCAGTTCTTC	CASSLVGEGNNEQFF
TRBV19	TRBJ2-7	TRBD2	once	TGTGCCAGTAGTATTCAGCTAGCGGACGCCTACGAGCAGTACTTC	CASSIQLADAYEQYF
TRBV2	TRBJ2-3	TRBD1	-	TGTGCCAGCAGCGGACAGGGTGACAGATACGCGTATTTT	CASSGQGDRYAYF
TRBV28	TRBJ1-1	TRBD1	-	TGTGCCAGCAGTCCAACAGGACAGGGGGCTGATGAAGCTTTCTTT	CASSPTGQGADEAFF
TRBV28	TRBJ2-1	-	-	TGTGCCAGCAGTTACGGGGGTGGGGGCAATGAGCAGTTCTTC	CASSYGGGGNEQFF
TRBV29-1	TRBJ1-2	TRBD1	-	TGCAGCGCCATACAGGGGACAATGGATGGCTACACCTTC	CSAIQGTMDGYTF
TRBV7-8	TRBJ2-2	-	-	TGTGCCAGCAGCCCAAACAGGGTAGGAACCGGGGAGCTGTTTTTT	CASSPNRVGTGELFF
TRBV5-1	TRBJ2-1	TRBD2	once	TGCGCCAGCAGCTGGACTAGCGGGAATGAGCAGTTCTTC	CASSWTSGNEQFF
TRBV5-1	TRBJ2-1	-	-	TGCGCCAGCAGCTTGGATCCGGGTCCGAGGAATGAGCAGTTCTTC	CASSLDPGPRNEQFF
TRBV10-3	TRBJ2-1	-	few	TGTGCCATCAGCCCCCTAGGAGGGGTATTCGATGAGCAGTTCTTC	CAISPLGGVFDEQFF
TRBV28	TRBJ1-4	-	-	TGTGCCAGCAGTTCCCCACGAGGGAATGAAAAACTGTTTTTT	CASSSPRGNEKLFF
TRBV2	TRBJ1-4	-	-	TGTGCCAGCAGTGAAGGGTACTTGAGGGCTAATGAAAAACTGTTTTTT	CASSEGYLRANEKLFF
TRBV5-1	TRBJ1-1	TRBD1	once	TGCGCCAGCAGCTACTGGACAGGGGTGGACTGGACTGAAGCTTTCTTT	CASSYWTGVDWTEAFF
TRBV5-1	TRBJ2-7	-	-	TGCGCCAGCAGCTTGGTTGGGGGCGACGAGCAGTACTTC	CASSLVGGDEQYF
TRBV5-4	TRBJ2-3	TRBD1	-	TGTGCCAGCAGCTTGGACCCGGGACAGGGGGCGGATGCAGATACGCAGTATTTT	CASSLDPGQGADADTQYF
TRBV23-1	TRBJ1-2	-	-	TGCGCCGGCTTGGGTCGGGTCTATGGCTACACCTTC	CAGLGRVYGYTF
TRBV12-5	TRBJ2-7	-	few	TGTGCTAGTGTCCCAGGGGATTCTGGCCTCCACGAGCAGTACTTC	CASVPGDSGLHEQYF
TRBV27	TRBJ1-1	TRBD1	-	TGTGCCAGCAGACCTTCCACAGGGGGGGGCACTGAAGCTTTCTTT	CASRPSTGGGTEAFF
TRBV7-6	TRBJ1-1	-	-	TGTGCCAGCAGCTTAGGGCAGAGGGTTGACACTGAAGCTTTCTTT	CASSLGQRVDTEAFF
TRBV27	TRBJ1-5	TRBD1	-	TGTGCCAGCAGTTTATCGACAGGGGCCATCCTCTGTCAGCCCCAGCATTTT	CASSLSTGAILCQPQHF
TRBV9	TRBJ1-3	-	once	TGTGCCAGCAGCGTACCGGGTCCTGGCTCTGGAAACACCATATATTTT	CASSVPGPGSGNTIYF
TRBV5-1	TRBJ2-1	TRBD2	-	TGCGCCAGCAGCCTGACTAGCGCCACAGTCAATGAGCAGTTCTTC	CASSLTSATVNEQFF
TRBV7-2	TRBJ2-1	-	once	TGTGCCAGCAGCTTAGCGAGGTTGGGGGCCAATGAGCAGTTCTTC	CASSLARLGANEQFF
TRBV7-2	TRBJ2-7	-	-	TGTGCCAGCAGCTTAAGTGGTACCAGGGGCTACGAGCAGTACTTC	CASSLSGTRGYEQYF
TRBV4-1	TRBJ2-3	-	-	TGCGCCAGCAGCCAACACACAACCTACAGGGATGGACACGCGTATTTT	CASSQHTTYRDGHAYF
TRBV7-3	TRBJ2-2	-	-	TGTGCCAGCAGCGCCGGGACTCCTGGGGGTCGCGGGGAGCTGTTTTTT	CASSAGTPGGRGELFF